This T cell receptor beta chain emerged from a study of blood T cell repertoires in COVID-19. Using immunoSEQ multiplex PCR, the repertoire was profiled, and TCRdb retains in-frame clones only, with some absent. The table includes some 80,000 clones, about 85% detected once. Germline lookup yields CDR1 LGHNT and CDR2 FRNRAP. This CDR3 has 14 amino acids. Trimming took 4 bases from V and 7 from J; bases not matched to a gene: 6. The genes are TRBV12-5 and TRBJ1-4, with 7 bases aligning to TRBD1. The sequenced sample consisted of peripheral blood. This TCR derives from a man between 60 and 75 years old with COVID-19, enrolled during active disease. CDR3 in DNA: TGTGCTAGTGGTTACGCGGGACAGAGTGAAAAACTGTTTTTT. Translated: CASGYAGQSEKLFF. Variable domain in full (rest from reference TRBV12-5 and TRBJ1-4): DARVTQTPRHKVTEMGQEVTMRCQPILGHNTVFWYRQTMMQGLELLAYFRNRAPLDDSGMPKDRFSAEMPDATLATLKIQPSEPRDSAVYFCASGYAGQSEKLFFGSGTQLSVL.